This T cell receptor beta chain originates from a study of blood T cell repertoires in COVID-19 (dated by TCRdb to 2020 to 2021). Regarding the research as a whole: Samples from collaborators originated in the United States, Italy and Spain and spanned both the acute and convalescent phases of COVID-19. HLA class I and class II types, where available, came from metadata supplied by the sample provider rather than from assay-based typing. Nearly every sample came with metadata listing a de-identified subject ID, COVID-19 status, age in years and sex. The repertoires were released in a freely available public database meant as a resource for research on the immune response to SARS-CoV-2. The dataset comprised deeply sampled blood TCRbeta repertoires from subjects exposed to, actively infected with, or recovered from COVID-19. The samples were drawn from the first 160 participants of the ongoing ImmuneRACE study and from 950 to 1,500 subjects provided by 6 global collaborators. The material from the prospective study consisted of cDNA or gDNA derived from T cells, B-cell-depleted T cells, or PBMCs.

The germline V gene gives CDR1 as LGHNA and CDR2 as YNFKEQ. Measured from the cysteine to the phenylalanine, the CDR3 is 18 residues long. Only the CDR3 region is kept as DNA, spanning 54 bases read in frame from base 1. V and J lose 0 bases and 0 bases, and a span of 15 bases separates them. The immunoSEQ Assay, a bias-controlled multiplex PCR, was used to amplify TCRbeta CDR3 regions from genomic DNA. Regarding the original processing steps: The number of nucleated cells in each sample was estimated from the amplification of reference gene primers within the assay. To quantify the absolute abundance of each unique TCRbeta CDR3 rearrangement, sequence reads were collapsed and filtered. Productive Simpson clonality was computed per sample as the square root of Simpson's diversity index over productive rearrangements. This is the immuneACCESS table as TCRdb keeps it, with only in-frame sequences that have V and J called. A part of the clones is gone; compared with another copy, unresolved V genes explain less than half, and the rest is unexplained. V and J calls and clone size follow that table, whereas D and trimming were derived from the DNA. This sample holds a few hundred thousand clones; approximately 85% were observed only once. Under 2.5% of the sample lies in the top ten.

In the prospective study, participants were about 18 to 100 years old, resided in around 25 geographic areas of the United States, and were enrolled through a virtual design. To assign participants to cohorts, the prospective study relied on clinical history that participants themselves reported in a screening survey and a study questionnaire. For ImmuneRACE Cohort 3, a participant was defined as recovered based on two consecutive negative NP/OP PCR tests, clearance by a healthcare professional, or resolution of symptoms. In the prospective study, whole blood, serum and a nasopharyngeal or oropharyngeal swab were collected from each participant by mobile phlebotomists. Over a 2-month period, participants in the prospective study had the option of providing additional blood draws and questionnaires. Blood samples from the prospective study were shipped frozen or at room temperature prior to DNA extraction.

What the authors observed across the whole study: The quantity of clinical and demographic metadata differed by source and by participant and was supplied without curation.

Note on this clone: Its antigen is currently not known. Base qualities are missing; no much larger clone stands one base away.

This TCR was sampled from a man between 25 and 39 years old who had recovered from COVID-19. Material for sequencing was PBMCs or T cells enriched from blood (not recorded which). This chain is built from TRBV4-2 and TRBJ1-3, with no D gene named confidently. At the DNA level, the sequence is TGTGCCAGCAGCCAAGATCGGTCGAGGGCCAGCTCTGGAAACACCATATATTTT. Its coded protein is CASSQDRSRASSGNTIYF.